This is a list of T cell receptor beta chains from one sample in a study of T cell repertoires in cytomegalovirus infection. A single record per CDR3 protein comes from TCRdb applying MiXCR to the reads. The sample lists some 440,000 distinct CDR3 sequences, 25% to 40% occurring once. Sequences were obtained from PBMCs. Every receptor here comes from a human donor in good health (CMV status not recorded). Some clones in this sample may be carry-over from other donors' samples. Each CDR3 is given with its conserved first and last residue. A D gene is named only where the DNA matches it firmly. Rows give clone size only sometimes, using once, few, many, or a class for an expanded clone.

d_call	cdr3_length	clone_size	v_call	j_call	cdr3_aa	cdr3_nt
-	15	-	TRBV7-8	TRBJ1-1	CASSLNKGRWPEDFF	TGTGCCAGCAGCTTAAACAAGGGGAGGTGGCCTGAAGATTTCTTT
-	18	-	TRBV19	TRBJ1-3	CASSIFWTDELSGNTIYF	TGTGCCAGTAGTATCTTTTGGACGGACGAACTCTCTGGAAACACCATATATTTT
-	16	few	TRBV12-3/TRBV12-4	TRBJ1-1	CASSSPFLTMNTEAFF	TGTGCCAGCAGTTCCCCCTTCTTGACCATGAACACTGAAGCTTTCTTT
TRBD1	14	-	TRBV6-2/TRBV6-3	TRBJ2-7	CASSYSGGIGEQYF	TGTGCCAGCAGTTACTCAGGGGGCATTGGCGAGCAGTACTTC
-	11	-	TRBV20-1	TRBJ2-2	CSARHTGELFF	TGCAGTGCTAGGCACACCGGGGAGCTGTTTTTT
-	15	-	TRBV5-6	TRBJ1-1	CASSQPTVVNTEAFF	TGTGCCAGCAGCCAGCCCACTGTGGTAAACACTGAAGCTTTCTTT
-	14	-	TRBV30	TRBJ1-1	CAWSASRTDLEAFF	TGTGCCTGGAGTGCCAGCAGGACGGATCTTGAAGCTTTCTTT
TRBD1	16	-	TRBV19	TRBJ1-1	CASSRTGRKMNTEAFF	TGTGCCAGTAGTCGGACAGGGCGAAAGATGAACACTGAAGCTTTCTTT
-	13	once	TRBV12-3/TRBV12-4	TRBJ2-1	CASSFRNPGWSFF	TGTGCCAGCAGCTTCAGGAATCCGGGTTGGTCGTTCTTC
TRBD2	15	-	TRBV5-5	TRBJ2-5	CASSFKSSGAETQYF	TGTGCCAGCAGCTTTAAATCTAGCGGGGCTGAGACCCAGTACTTC
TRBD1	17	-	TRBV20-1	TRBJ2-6	CSARRDRWFTGANVLTF	TGCAGTGCTAGGAGGGACAGGTGGTTTACTGGGGCCAACGTCCTGACTTTC
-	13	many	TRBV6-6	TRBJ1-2	CASSFSTDYGYTF	TGTGCCAGCAGTTTTTCCACCGACTATGGCTACACCTTC
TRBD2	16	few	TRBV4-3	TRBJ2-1	CASSQDITSGAQRPFF	TGCGCCAGCAGCCAAGATATCACTAGCGGGGCTCAGCGTCCGTTCTTC
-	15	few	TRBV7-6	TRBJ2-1	CASSLRASQYNEQFF	TGTGCCAGCAGCTTACGGGCTAGCCAATACAATGAGCAGTTCTTC
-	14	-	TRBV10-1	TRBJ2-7	CASSESYGAYEQYF	TGCGCCAGCAGTGAGTCGTACGGAGCCTACGAGCAGTACTTC
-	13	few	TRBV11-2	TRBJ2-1	CASRLRPGYEQFF	TGTGCCAGCAGACTTCGGCCGGGTTATGAGCAGTTCTTC
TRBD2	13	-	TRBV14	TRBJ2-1	CASSLLARNEQFF	TGTGCCAGCAGCCTACTAGCGAGGAATGAGCAGTTCTTC
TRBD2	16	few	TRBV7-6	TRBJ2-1	CASSGYLAGTYNEQFF	TGTGCCAGCAGCGGGTATCTAGCGGGGACCTACAATGAGCAGTTCTTC
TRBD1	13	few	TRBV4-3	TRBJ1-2	CASSPGQGMGYTF	TGCGCCAGCAGCCCGGGACAGGGAATGGGCTACACCTTC
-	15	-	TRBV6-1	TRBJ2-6	CASSEEGAWANVLTF	TGTGCCAGCAGTGAGGAGGGGGCTTGGGCCAACGTCCTGACTTTC
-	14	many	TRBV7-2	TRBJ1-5	CASSPGTSNQPQHF	TGTGCCAGCAGTCCCGGGACAAGCAATCAGCCCCAGCATTTT
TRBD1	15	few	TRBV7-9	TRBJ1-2	CASSSLDRVNYGYTF	TGTGCCAGCAGCTCCTTGGACAGGGTGAACTATGGCTACACCTTC
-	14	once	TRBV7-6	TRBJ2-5	CASSPPRGRETQYF	TGTGCCAGCAGCCCCCCACGGGGCCGAGAGACCCAGTACTTC
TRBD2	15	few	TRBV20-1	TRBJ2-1	CSARGLAGAHNEQFF	TGCAGTGCTAGGGGACTAGCGGGGGCCCACAATGAGCAGTTCTTC
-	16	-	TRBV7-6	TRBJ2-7	CASSSPGGAGSYEKYF	TGTGCCAGCAGCTCACCCGGTGGGGCAGGCTCCTACGAGAAGTACTTC
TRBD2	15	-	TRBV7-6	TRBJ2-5	CASSLGTSGRETQYF	TGTGCCAGCAGCCTAGGGACTAGCGGGAGAGAGACCCAGTACTTC
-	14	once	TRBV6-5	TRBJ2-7	CASSYSRGGYEQYF	TGTGCCAGCAGTTACTCCCGGGGCGGCTACGAGCAGTACTTC
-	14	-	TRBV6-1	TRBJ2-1	CASNWRSSYNEQFF	TGTGCCAGCAACTGGCGGAGCTCCTACAATGAGCAGTTCTTC
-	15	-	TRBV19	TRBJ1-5	CASSIPGSINQPQHF	TGTGCCAGTAGTATCCCGGGGAGTATTAATCAGCCCCAGCATTTT
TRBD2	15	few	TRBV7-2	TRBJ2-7	CASSVMPGGLYEQYF	TGTGCCAGCAGCGTTATGCCCGGGGGACTATACGAGCAGTACTTC
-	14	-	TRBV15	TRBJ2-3	CATSRDGETDTQYF	TGTGCCACCAGCAGAGACGGCGAGACAGATACGCAGTATTTT